This is a list of T cell receptor beta chains from one sample in a study of cytomegalovirus exposure and HLA in healthy donors. Produced via immunoSEQ multiplex PCR; TCRdb's table is partial and in-frame only. The sample has about 110,000 clones, around 73% seen once. The source material was PBMCs. These receptors originate from a man aged 40-49 years in good health and CMV-seronegative. Each CDR3 is given with its conserved first and last residue. The D gene is left open where the match is weak. Clone sizes are given selectively: once, few, many, or a class where the clone is expanded.

abundance: -; d_gene: -; len: 14; j_gene: TRBJ2-2; v_gene: TRBV19; CDR3nt: TGTGCCAGTAGTGAGACTAGTCTGGCTGGGGAGCTGTTTTTT; CDR3aa: CASSETSLAGELFF
abundance: -; d_gene: TRBD1; len: 14; j_gene: TRBJ2-7; v_gene: TRBV5-4; CDR3nt: TGTGCCAGCAGCGGTGGACAGGCCGCCTACGAGCAGTACTTC; CDR3aa: CASSGGQAAYEQYF
abundance: once; d_gene: -; len: 14; j_gene: TRBJ1-3; v_gene: TRBV28; CDR3nt: TGTGCCAGCAGTTTTCGAGGGCCCCGGGGCACCATATATTTT; CDR3aa: CASSFRGPRGTIYF
abundance: -; d_gene: -; len: 13; j_gene: TRBJ2-5; v_gene: TRBV11-3; CDR3nt: TGTGCCAGCTCAGGTCTAACAGGGGAGACCCAGTACTTC; CDR3aa: CASSGLTGETQYF
abundance: once; d_gene: -; len: 16; j_gene: TRBJ2-7; v_gene: TRBV6-5; CDR3nt: TGTGCCAGCAGTTACAATTTGGTACAGGGATTGGGGGAGCAGTACTTC; CDR3aa: CASSYNLVQGLGEQYF
abundance: -; d_gene: -; len: 17; j_gene: TRBJ2-4; v_gene: TRBV28; CDR3nt: TGTGCCAGCAGTCCCTCCCGGGGGGCGCAGGCCAAAAACATTCAGTACTTC; CDR3aa: CASSPSRGAQAKNIQYF
abundance: -; d_gene: -; len: 17; j_gene: TRBJ1-6; v_gene: TRBV4-3; CDR3nt: TGCGCCAGCAGCCAAGATGAGTTGAGCTCCTATAATTCACCCCTCCACTTT; CDR3aa: CASSQDELSSYNSPLHF
abundance: few; d_gene: -; len: 15; j_gene: TRBJ1-2; v_gene: TRBV13; CDR3nt: TGTGCCAGCAGCCCCTTCTCCAGGACAACCTATGGCTACACCTTC; CDR3aa: CASSPFSRTTYGYTF
abundance: few; d_gene: -; len: 15; j_gene: TRBJ2-3; v_gene: TRBV4-1; CDR3nt: TGCGCCAGCAGCCAGTATTTAGGGGCGGCAGATACGCAGTATTTT; CDR3aa: CASSQYLGAADTQYF
abundance: -; d_gene: TRBD2; len: 14; j_gene: TRBJ2-2; v_gene: TRBV7-2; CDR3nt: TGTGCCAGCAGCTCGACTAGCGGTCACGGGGAGCTGTTTTTT; CDR3aa: CASSSTSGHGELFF
abundance: -; d_gene: TRBD1; len: 16; j_gene: TRBJ1-5; v_gene: TRBV4-1; CDR3nt: TGCGCCAGCAGCCAGAGGTGGCAGGGGGGCAACCAGCCCCAGCATTTT; CDR3aa: CASSQRWQGGNQPQHF
abundance: -; d_gene: TRBD1; len: 15; j_gene: TRBJ2-7; v_gene: TRBV9; CDR3nt: TGTGCCAGCAGCTCAACCGGGACAGTCTATTACGAGCAGTACTTC; CDR3aa: CASSSTGTVYYEQYF
abundance: few; d_gene: -; len: 15; j_gene: TRBJ2-2; v_gene: TRBV18; CDR3nt: TGTGCCAGCTCACTACAGAGATCCGGCACCGGGGAGCTGTTTTTT; CDR3aa: CASSLQRSGTGELFF
abundance: -; d_gene: -; len: 13; j_gene: TRBJ1-1; v_gene: TRBV6-5; CDR3nt: TGTGCCGTTCAGGTCTCGACGTCCACTGAAGCTTTCTTT; CDR3aa: CAVQVSTSTEAFF
abundance: few; d_gene: TRBD1; len: 15; j_gene: TRBJ2-2; v_gene: TRBV7-7; CDR3nt: TGTGCTAGCAGCCCAGACAGGGCTAACACCGGGGAGCTGTTTTTT; CDR3aa: CASSPDRANTGELFF
abundance: -; d_gene: TRBD1; len: 16; j_gene: TRBJ1-1; v_gene: TRBV7-9; CDR3nt: TGTGCCAGCAGCTTAAGGGGACAGCGAGGGGACACTGAAGCTTTCTTT; CDR3aa: CASSLRGQRGDTEAFF
abundance: few; d_gene: TRBD1; len: 15; j_gene: TRBJ2-7; v_gene: TRBV2; CDR3nt: TGTGCCAGCAGCCCCGGGGGACAGGGTGTTGACGAGCAGTACTTC; CDR3aa: CASSPGGQGVDEQYF
abundance: -; d_gene: -; len: 10; j_gene: TRBJ1-4; v_gene: TRBV19; CDR3nt: TGTGCCAGTAGTGAGGAAAAACTGTTTTTT; CDR3aa: CASSEEKLFF
abundance: -; d_gene: TRBD1; len: 16; j_gene: TRBJ1-6; v_gene: TRBV19; CDR3nt: TGTGCCAGTACCGACAGGGGGCAAGGTTTTTATTCACCCCTCCACTTT; CDR3aa: CASTDRGQGFYSPLHF
abundance: -; d_gene: -; len: 15; j_gene: TRBJ1-5; v_gene: TRBV6-1; CDR3nt: TGTGCCAGCAGTGAAGGTTCCCAGAAGAATCAGCCCCAGCATTTT; CDR3aa: CASSEGSQKNQPQHF
abundance: few; d_gene: -; len: 13; j_gene: TRBJ2-4; v_gene: TRBV11-3; CDR3nt: TGTGCCAGCAGCTTAGGGTCAGGCAACATTCAGTACTTC; CDR3aa: CASSLGSGNIQYF
abundance: -; d_gene: TRBD2; len: 17; j_gene: TRBJ2-7; v_gene: TRBV27; CDR3nt: TGTGCCAGCAGTTGGAGGACTAGCGGGGGGCCCACCTACGAGCAGTACTTC; CDR3aa: CASSWRTSGGPTYEQYF
abundance: -; d_gene: -; len: 16; j_gene: TRBJ1-1; v_gene: TRBV7-9; CDR3nt: TGTGCCAGCAGCTTCTTAACAGGGATCATGAACACTGAAGCTTTCTTT; CDR3aa: CASSFLTGIMNTEAFF
abundance: -; d_gene: TRBD1; len: 14; j_gene: TRBJ2-7; v_gene: TRBV5-6; CDR3nt: TGTGCCAGCAGCAGGGACAGTCGATCCTACGAGCAGTACTTC; CDR3aa: CASSRDSRSYEQYF
abundance: -; d_gene: -; len: 17; j_gene: TRBJ1-3; v_gene: TRBV9; CDR3nt: TGTGCCAGCAGCGTAGAGAGGATAAGGGAGCCCGGAAACACCATATATTTT; CDR3aa: CASSVERIREPGNTIYF
abundance: -; d_gene: TRBD1; len: 16; j_gene: TRBJ1-2; v_gene: TRBV19; CDR3nt: TGTGCCAGTAGTATAGCCTCCTCGACAGGGGCCTATGGCTACACCTTC; CDR3aa: CASSIASSTGAYGYTF
abundance: -; d_gene: -; len: 13; j_gene: TRBJ2-7; v_gene: TRBV5-6; CDR3nt: TGTGCCAGCAGCGGGGGGACCTCCTACGAGCAGTACTTC; CDR3aa: CASSGGTSYEQYF
abundance: -; d_gene: -; len: 14; j_gene: TRBJ2-7; v_gene: TRBV9; CDR3nt: TGTGCCAGCAGCGTAGAGCTGGGAGACTACGAGCAGTACTTC; CDR3aa: CASSVELGDYEQYF
abundance: -; d_gene: -; len: 14; j_gene: TRBJ1-1; v_gene: TRBV2; CDR3nt: TGTGCCAGCAGTGAATTGGTTCGGGACACTGAAGCTTTCTTT; CDR3aa: CASSELVRDTEAFF
abundance: -; d_gene: -; len: 11; j_gene: TRBJ2-3; v_gene: TRBV19; CDR3nt: TGTGCCAGTAGTTCCCTCTCTGCGCAGTATTTT; CDR3aa: CASSSLSAQYF
abundance: -; d_gene: -; len: 13; j_gene: TRBJ1-3; v_gene: TRBV30; CDR3nt: TGTGCCTGGGAAGGGGGTTTTGGAAACACCATATATTTT; CDR3aa: CAWEGGFGNTIYF
abundance: -; d_gene: TRBD2; len: 17; j_gene: TRBJ2-2; v_gene: TRBV19; CDR3nt: TGTGCCACAACGGTGCTAGCGGGGGGGCCTGGGACCGGGGAGCTGTTTTTT; CDR3aa: CATTVLAGGPGTGELFF
abundance: few; d_gene: -; len: 14; j_gene: TRBJ1-2; v_gene: TRBV7-9; CDR3nt: TGTGCCAGCAGCCAAACTGAGCTGGTCTATGGCTACACCTTC; CDR3aa: CASSQTELVYGYTF
abundance: -; d_gene: TRBD1; len: 14; j_gene: TRBJ1-5; v_gene: TRBV29-1; CDR3nt: TGCAGCGTTGAAGCGACAGGGACCAATCAGCCCCAGCATTTT; CDR3aa: CSVEATGTNQPQHF
abundance: -; d_gene: TRBD1; len: 15; j_gene: TRBJ1-2; v_gene: TRBV5-4; CDR3nt: TGTGCCAGCAGCTTGGGGTCGACAGGGGTATATGGCTACACCTTC; CDR3aa: CASSLGSTGVYGYTF
abundance: -; d_gene: TRBD2; len: 17; j_gene: TRBJ2-7; v_gene: TRBV7-9; CDR3nt: TGTGCCAGCAGCTTAGTCCCCGCTAGCGGGGACTACGACGAGCAGTACTTC; CDR3aa: CASSLVPASGDYDEQYF
abundance: -; d_gene: -; len: 14; j_gene: TRBJ2-5; v_gene: TRBV19; CDR3nt: TGTGCCAGTAGTATAAATAGTCGGCAAGAGACCCAGTACTTC; CDR3aa: CASSINSRQETQYF
abundance: -; d_gene: TRBD2; len: 15; j_gene: TRBJ2-1; v_gene: TRBV5-6; CDR3nt: TGTGCCAGCAGCTTCGGGGCGGGGGGAATTTATGAGCAGTTCTTC; CDR3aa: CASSFGAGGIYEQFF
abundance: -; d_gene: TRBD2; len: 15; j_gene: TRBJ2-7; v_gene: TRBV5-1; CDR3nt: TGCGCCAGCAGCTTGGCGGCTAGCGGAGGCTACGAGCAGTACTTC; CDR3aa: CASSLAASGGYEQYF
abundance: -; d_gene: -; len: 14; j_gene: TRBJ2-2; v_gene: TRBV4-3; CDR3nt: TGCGCCAGCAGCCAGAACAGGTGGACCGGGGAGCTGTTTTTT; CDR3aa: CASSQNRWTGELFF
abundance: -; d_gene: TRBD1; len: 14; j_gene: TRBJ1-4; v_gene: TRBV4-2; CDR3nt: TGTGCCAGCAGCTTGGACAGGGGGGATGAAAAACTGTTTTTT; CDR3aa: CASSLDRGDEKLFF